Here is one TCR beta chain with its context. The antigen is unknown. CDR3 length: 14 amino acids. Trimming cost V 5 bases and J 2 bases, with 13 bases left between them. The germline V gene encodes CDR1 SGHAT and CDR2 FQDESV (reference sequence). The sample belongs to a study of T cell responses to AZD1222 COVID-19 vaccine. Study results and limitations: Clonal diversity was possibly underestimated, and white British individuals and females predominated among donors.

Repertoires were generated with immunoSEQ multiplex PCR, while TCRdb's copy carries only in-frame clones and drops some. The sample contains about 130,000 clones, around 90% of which appear only once. Pooling covered second doses at about 4 or about 12 weeks. The chain joins TRBV11-1 to TRBJ2-7, with D perhaps matching TRBD2 (5 bases). The sequencing here drew on peripheral blood, taken 28 days after the second AZD1222 dose. The sequence was obtained from an adult who received the AZD1222 COVID-19 vaccine. Here the CDR3 reads CASSRGLIAYEQYF. DNA of the CDR3: TGTGCCAGCAGCCGAGGACTTATAGCCTACGAGCAGTACTTC.